Sequencing of this TCR beta chain was carried out in a study of identical twins. A universal primer site was added by template switching, and unique molecular identifiers were carried by the cDNA. TCRdb re-analysed the 5' RACE reads in MiXCR, keeping a single row per CDR3 protein. Here the sample spans under 350,000 distinct CDR3 sequences, 8% to 9.5% being singletons. Points from the study as a whole: The abundant beta clonotypes from cord blood had fewer insertions, and memory repertoires had none of this.

With respect to this clonotype: What it binds is unknown.

Germline V gene lookup returns CDR1 MNHEY and CDR2 SVGEGT. The CDR3 runs 14 residues. Trimming cost V 7 bases and J 7 bases, with 20 bases left between them. The same specimen was also included in a second study, on yellow fever vaccine responses in identical twins. That work adds: On the reported evidence, twins' vaccine T cell responses seemed partly convergent and partly personalized.

Sequences were obtained from CD8+ T cells sorted from blood. The TCR comes from a woman between 18 and 29 years old in good health. The chain carries TRBV6-2 or TRBV6-3 and TRBJ2-7; the D gene is possibly TRBD2 (5 bases). The CDR3 nucleotides read TGTGCCAGCATTCGAGCGGAGGTTACCTGGGAGCAGTACTTC. Amino acids: CASIRAEVTWEQYF.